The clone carrying this TCR beta chain was seen at least ten times. The antigen is unknown. The CDR3 length is 15 residues. Trimming cost V 4 bases and J 7 bases, with 16 bases left between them. Germline CDR1 reads KGHSH; CDR2 reads LQKENI. As the template, RNA transcripts were used to amplify TCR beta CDR3 regions. The library came from an HTBI-primed first-round RT-PCR and a second-round multiplex PCR. TCRdb reprocessed the multiplex PCR reads with MiXCR, giving one entry per CDR3 protein. This table has roughly 400,000 distinct CDR3 sequences, roughly 14% appearing once. This entry is derived from a study of Graves' ophthalmopathy and Graves' hyperthyroidism. Whole-study findings and limits: Ophthalmopathy could be told apart from stable hyperthyroidism by a 13-signature model (87.88% sensitivity, about 80% specificity).

The diagnosis was founded upon clinical symptoms, serum thyroxine, TRAb, thyroid ultrasound and orbital computed tomography. The V gene is TRBV18, the J gene TRBJ2-2; D remains ambiguous. Input material: peripheral blood. The receptor comes from a woman aged 18-35 years with stable Graves' hyperthyroidism. For the CDR3, the DNA is TGTGCCAGCTCACTTCACCCTCCAACGTTCGGGGAGCTGTTTTTT. Translation: CASSLHPPTFGELFF.